These T cell receptor beta chains were read from a single sample in a study of blood T cell repertoires in COVID-19. Profiling relied on immunoSEQ multiplex PCR, and the TCRdb table lists in-frame clones only, not all of them. The sample lists about 190,000 clones, roughly 85% seen once, with under 12% in the top ten. Source material: peripheral blood. The origin of the receptors is a woman aged 80 or older with active or convalescent COVID-19. Both conserved end residues are trimmed from each CDR3. The D gene is left open where the match is weak. Clone size is stated in some rows and not others, as once, few, many or a class when expanded.

D gene: .
clone size: once
V gene: TRBV7-9
J gene: TRBJ1-2
CDR3 protein: ASGGYGYT

D gene: .
clone size: .
V gene: TRBV7-9
J gene: TRBJ2-2
CDR3 protein: ASSSQGQDGELF

D gene: .
clone size: .
V gene: TRBV3-1/TRBV3-2
J gene: TRBJ2-6
CDR3 protein: ASSQEHYRAGANVLT

D gene: TRBD1
clone size: .
V gene: TRBV5-1
J gene: TRBJ1-1
CDR3 protein: ASSEITGGATEAF

D gene: TRBD1
clone size: .
V gene: TRBV18
J gene: TRBJ1-4
CDR3 protein: ASSPPDGTGYEKLF

D gene: .
clone size: .
V gene: TRBV9
J gene: TRBJ2-6
CDR3 protein: ASSVLGSGANVLT

D gene: .
clone size: .
V gene: TRBV3-1/TRBV3-2
J gene: TRBJ1-1
CDR3 protein: ASSLHPAGAHTEAF

D gene: .
clone size: .
V gene: TRBV4-1
J gene: TRBJ2-5
CDR3 protein: ASSRTPPGYNQETQY

D gene: TRBD1
clone size: few
V gene: TRBV28
J gene: TRBJ1-2
CDR3 protein: ASSSLSTGTNYGYT

D gene: .
clone size: .
V gene: TRBV11-2
J gene: TRBJ2-5
CDR3 protein: ASSLSRTPQETQY

D gene: .
clone size: .
V gene: TRBV12-3/TRBV12-4
J gene: TRBJ2-1
CDR3 protein: ASSLFEDNEQF

D gene: TRBD2
clone size: .
V gene: TRBV10-1
J gene: TRBJ2-1
CDR3 protein: ASSLLSGRDEQF

D gene: .
clone size: .
V gene: TRBV10-2
J gene: TRBJ1-1
CDR3 protein: ASTPGGEVTEAF

D gene: .
clone size: .
V gene: TRBV5-1
J gene: TRBJ1-1
CDR3 protein: ASSFGGIPEAF

D gene: .
clone size: .
V gene: TRBV20-1
J gene: TRBJ1-2
CDR3 protein: SAGGYDGYT

D gene: TRBD1
clone size: .
V gene: TRBV5-1
J gene: TRBJ1-2
CDR3 protein: ASSPFPGQSGYT

D gene: TRBD1
clone size: many
V gene: TRBV19
J gene: TRBJ1-1
CDR3 protein: ATGTGPGNTEAF